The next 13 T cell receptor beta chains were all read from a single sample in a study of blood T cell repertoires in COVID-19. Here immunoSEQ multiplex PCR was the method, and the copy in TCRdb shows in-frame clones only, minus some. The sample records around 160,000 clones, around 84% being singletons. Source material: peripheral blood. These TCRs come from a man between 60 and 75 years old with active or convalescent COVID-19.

CDR3 coding DNA: TGTGCCAGCAGCCCCGCGGGGACAGGGGGCGAAAAACTGTTTTTT. Amino acid sequence: CASSPAGTGGEKLFF. The V gene is TRBV9, the J gene TRBJ1-4; 12 bases are shared with TRBD1. V dropped 4 bases and J dropped 8; count of bases not matched to a gene: 6. CDR1 and CDR2 from the germline V gene are SGDLS and YYNGEE. This CDR3 comprises 15 residues.

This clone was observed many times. CDR3 loop: CASSTGFQPQHF. For the CDR3, the DNA is TGTGCCAGCAGTACAGGGTTTCAGCCCCAGCATTTT. The chain employs TRBV27 and TRBJ1-5, with D perhaps TRBD1 (6 bases). Germline V gene lookup returns CDR1 MNHEY and CDR2 SMNVEV (reference sequence). Trimming shortened V by 5 bases and J by 6 bases, and 8 bases separated the two germline ends. The CDR3 extends over 12 amino acids.

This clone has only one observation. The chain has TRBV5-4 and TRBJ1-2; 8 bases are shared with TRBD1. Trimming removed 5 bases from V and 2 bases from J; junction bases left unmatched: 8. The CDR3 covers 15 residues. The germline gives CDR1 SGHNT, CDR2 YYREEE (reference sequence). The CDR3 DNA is TGTGCCAGCAGATACGGACAGGGAATCAACTATGGCTACACCTTC. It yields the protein CASRYGQGINYGYTF.

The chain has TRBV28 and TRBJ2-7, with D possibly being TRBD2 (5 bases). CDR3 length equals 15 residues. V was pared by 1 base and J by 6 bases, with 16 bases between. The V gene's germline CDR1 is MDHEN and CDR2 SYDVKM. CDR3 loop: CASSLYGPPRGEQYF. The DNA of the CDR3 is TGTGCCAGCAGTTTATATGGCCCGCCCCGGGGCGAGCAGTACTTC.

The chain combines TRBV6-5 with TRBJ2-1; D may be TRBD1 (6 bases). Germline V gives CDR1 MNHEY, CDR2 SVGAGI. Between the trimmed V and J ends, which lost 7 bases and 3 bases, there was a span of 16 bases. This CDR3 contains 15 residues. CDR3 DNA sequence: TGTGCCAGCATCAAAAATAGGGGGAGCTACAATGAGCAGTTCTTC. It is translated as CASIKNRGSYNEQFF.

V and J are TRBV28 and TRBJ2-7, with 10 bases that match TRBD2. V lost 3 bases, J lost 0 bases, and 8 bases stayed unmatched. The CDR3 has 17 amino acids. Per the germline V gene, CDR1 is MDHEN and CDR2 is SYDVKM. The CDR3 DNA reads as TGTGCCAGCAGTTTCCTGGGGGGGACTAGCGCCTCCTACGAGCAGTACTTC. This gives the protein CASSFLGGTSASYEQYF.

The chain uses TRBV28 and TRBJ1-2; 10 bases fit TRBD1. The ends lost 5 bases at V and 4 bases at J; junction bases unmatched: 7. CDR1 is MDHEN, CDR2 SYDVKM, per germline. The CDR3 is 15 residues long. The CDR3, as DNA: TGTGCCAGCAGTCCCTCCGGGACAGGGGTCTATGGCTACACCTTC. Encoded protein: CASSPSGTGVYGYTF.

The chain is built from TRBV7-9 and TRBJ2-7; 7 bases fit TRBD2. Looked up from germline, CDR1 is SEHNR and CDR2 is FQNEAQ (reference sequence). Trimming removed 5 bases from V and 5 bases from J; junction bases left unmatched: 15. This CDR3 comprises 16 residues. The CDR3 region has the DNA TGTGCCAGCAGCCCTCAGCAGTGGGGAGGGTTTGACGAGCAGTACTTC. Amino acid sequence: CASSPQQWGGFDEQYF. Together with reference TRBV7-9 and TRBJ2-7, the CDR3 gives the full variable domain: DTGVSQNPRHKITKRGQNVTFRCDPISEHNRLYWYRQTLGQGPEFLTYFQNEAQLEKSRLLSDRFSAERPKGSFSTLEIQRTEQGDSAMYLCASSPQQWGGFDEQYFGPGTRLTVT.

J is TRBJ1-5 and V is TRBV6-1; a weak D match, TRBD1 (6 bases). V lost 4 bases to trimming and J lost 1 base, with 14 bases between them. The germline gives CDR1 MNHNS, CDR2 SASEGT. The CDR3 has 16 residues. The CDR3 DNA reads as TGTGCCAGCAGTGGGGGGGGCAGCCTGAGCAATCAGCCCCAGCATTTT. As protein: CASSGGGSLSNQPQHF.

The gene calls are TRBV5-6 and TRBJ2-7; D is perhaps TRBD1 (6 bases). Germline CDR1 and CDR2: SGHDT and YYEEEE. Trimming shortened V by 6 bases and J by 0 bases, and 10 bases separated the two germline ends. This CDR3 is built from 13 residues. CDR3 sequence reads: CASNRDTSYEQYF. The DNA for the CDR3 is TGTGCCAGCAACCGGGACACCTCCTACGAGCAGTACTTC.

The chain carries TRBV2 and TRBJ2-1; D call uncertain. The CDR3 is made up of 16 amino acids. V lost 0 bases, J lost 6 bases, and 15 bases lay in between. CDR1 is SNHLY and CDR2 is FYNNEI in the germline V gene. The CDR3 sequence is CASSEAEISMGNEQFF. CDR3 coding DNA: TGTGCCAGCAGTGAAGCGGAGATTTCAATGGGCAATGAGCAGTTCTTC.

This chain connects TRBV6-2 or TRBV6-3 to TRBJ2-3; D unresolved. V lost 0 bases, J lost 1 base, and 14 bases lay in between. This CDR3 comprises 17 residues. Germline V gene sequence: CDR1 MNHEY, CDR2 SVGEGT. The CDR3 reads CASSYSITALGTDTQYF. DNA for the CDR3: TGTGCCAGCAGTTACTCGATAACAGCCCTGGGCACAGATACGCAGTATTTT.

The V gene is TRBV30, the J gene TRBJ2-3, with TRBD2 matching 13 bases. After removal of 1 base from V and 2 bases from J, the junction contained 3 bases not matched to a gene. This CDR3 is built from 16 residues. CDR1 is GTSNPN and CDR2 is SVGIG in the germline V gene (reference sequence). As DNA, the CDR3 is TGTGCCTGGAGTGACGGACTAGCGGGAGACACAGATACGCAGTATTTT. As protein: CAWSDGLAGDTDTQYF.